These 26 T cell receptor beta chains were sequenced from one sample in a study of beta chain features in type 1 diabetes. Expressed TCRB transcripts were sequenced because the isolated RNA had all been reverse transcribed beforehand. The repertoire was sequenced with immunoSEQ multiplex PCR; TCRdb's copy has only in-frame clones and lacks some. The table records roughly 240,000 clones, roughly two thirds of them present only once. The sequenced sample was naive CD4+ T cells from blood. These receptors all stem from a man under 40 in good health.

This clone has just a few counts. The rearrangement links TRBV6-1 to TRBJ2-3; no clear D. Trimming took off 7 bases at V and 5 bases at J, with 16 bases between the two ends. This CDR3 spans 14 amino acids. CDR1 MNHNS and CDR2 SASEGT come from the germline V gene. This CDR3 reads CASTSDGYGDTQYF. CDR3 DNA sequence: TGTGCCAGCACTTCGGACGGGTACGGAGATACGCAGTATTTT.

The V call is TRBV29-1, the J call TRBJ2-1; the D gene is possibly TRBD1 (6 bases). V shed 6 bases and J shed 7 bases, with 16 bases lying between them. There are 13 residues in the CDR3. Germline CDR1 is SQVTM and CDR2 is ANQGSEA. The CDR3: CSVASRGGNEQFF. The CDR3 DNA reads TGCAGCGTCGCCAGCAGGGGCGGGAATGAGCAGTTCTTC.

The chain links TRBV7-9 to TRBJ2-7, with D uncertain. This CDR3 is 12 amino acids long. Germline V gene lookup returns CDR1 SEHNR and CDR2 FQNEAQ (reference sequence). Trimming took 3 bases from V and 6 from J, leaving 9 bases between them. CDR3 sequence reads: CASSFGVGEQYF. Here the CDR3 DNA reads TGTGCCAGCAGCTTTGGGGTTGGCGAGCAGTACTTC.

The rearrangement joins TRBV7-9 to TRBJ2-5; D call uncertain. The CDR3 has 13 amino acids. Between the trimmed V and J ends, which lost 5 bases and 5 bases, there was a span of 12 bases. The germline V gene has CDR1 SEHNR and CDR2 FQNEAQ (reference sequence). CDR3 nucleotides: TGTGCCAGCAGCCTGGACGCGGTTGAGACCCAGTACTTC. It codes for CASSLDAVETQYF.

The chain links TRBV28 to TRBJ2-7; TRBD1 matches 10 bases. The trim removed 7 bases at V and 1 base at J, leaving 7 bases unmatched. The CDR3 is 15 amino acids. Germline V CDR1 and CDR2: MDHEN, SYDVKM. The CDR3 region has the DNA TGTGCCAGCACCGAACCGGGACAGGGGTCCTACGAGCAGTACTTC. Translating it yields CASTEPGQGSYEQYF.

This chain joins TRBV30 and TRBJ2-7; D unresolved. The V end was cut by 0 bases, the J end by 4 bases, with 10 bases between. Germline CDR1 is GTSNPN and CDR2 is SVGIG (reference sequence). The CDR3 has 13 residues. The CDR3 DNA follows: TGTGCCTGGAGTGTCCGGGCTCTATACGAGCAGTACTTC. Translation: CAWSVRALYEQYF. Full variable domain (missing parts from reference TRBV30 and TRBJ2-7): SQTIHQWPATLVQPVGSPLSLECTVEGTSNPNLYWYRQAAGRGLQLLFYSVGIGQISSEVPQNLSASRPQDRQFILSSKKLLLSDSGFYLCAWSVRALYEQYFGPGTRLTVT.

Details on this clone: Other DNA sequences within the sample encode an identical CDR3. J is TRBJ2-5 and V is TRBV7-2; D not resolved. CDR3 length equals 11 residues. The germline gives CDR1 SGHTA, CDR2 FQGNSA. V shed 5 bases and J shed 5 bases, with 6 bases lying between them. CDR3 nucleotides: TGTGCCAGCAGCCCTGGGGAGACCCAGTACTTC. Its protein is CASSPGETQYF.

In this sample, this clone turned up a few times. The J gene is TRBJ2-5, the V gene TRBV30; the D is unclear. V was shortened by 1 base and J by 4 bases, with 13 bases between the two germline ends. Germline lookup yields CDR1 GTSNPN and CDR2 SVGIG (reference sequence). CDR3 length: 14 amino acids. CDR3 sequence (DNA): TGTGCCTGGAGTGGAGCAATTACCTCAGAGACCCAGTACTTC. Encoded protein: CAWSGAITSETQYF.

This clone appeared a few times. This rearrangement joins TRBV7-9 to TRBJ1-1; D might be TRBD1 (5 bases). V lost 4 bases, J lost 8 bases, and 17 bases lay in between. CDR3 length equals 14 residues. Germline CDR1 SEHNR, CDR2 FQNEAQ (reference sequence). The CDR3 protein is CASSSTSGRDEAFF. In nucleotides, the CDR3 is TGTGCCAGCAGCTCCACCTCCGGGCGGGACGAAGCTTTCTTT.

The rearrangement uses TRBV25-1 and TRBJ2-7; tentatively, D is TRBD2 (5 bases). The CDR3 totals 12 residues. V lost 0 bases, J lost 9 bases, and 9 bases lay in between. The germline V gene has CDR1 MGHDK and CDR2 SYGVNS. CDR3 sequence: CASSEYEGAQYF. The CDR3 region has the DNA TGTGCCAGCAGTGAATACGAGGGAGCGCAGTACTTC.

J is TRBJ2-5 and V is TRBV29-1; tentative D call: TRBD1 (6 bases). V lost 4 bases and J 5 bases, leaving 14 bases between the germline ends. Germline-derived CDR1 and CDR2 are SQVTM and ANQGSEA. The CDR3 has 13 residues. The CDR3 loop is CSVGGPGVETQYF. Written as DNA, the CDR3 is TGCAGCGTTGGAGGTCCAGGGGTGGAGACCCAGTACTTC.

This clone appeared once. This sequence joins TRBV29-1 and TRBJ2-5, with D possibly being TRBD2 (6 bases). The CDR3 loop spans 12 amino acids. Trimming left V 5 bases short and J 5 bases short, with 12 bases between. The germline V gene has CDR1 SQVTM and CDR2 ANQGSEA. DNA for the CDR3: TGCAGCGTTTATACTGGAGGGGAGACCCAGTACTTC. As protein: CSVYTGGETQYF.

The J gene is TRBJ2-2, the V gene TRBV29-1; 8 nucleotides align to TRBD2. CDR1 is SQVTM, CDR2 ANQGSEA, per germline. The CDR3 spans 13 residues. Losses at the gene ends were 6 bases for V and 4 bases for J; bases not matched to a gene: 4. The CDR3 region has the DNA TGCAGCGTGGGGACTAGGGGCACCGGGGAGCTGTTTTTT. It codes for CSVGTRGTGELFF.

This chain connects TRBV2 to TRBJ2-1, with TRBD1 as a possible D gene (6 bases). Trimming took 6 bases from V and 8 from J, leaving 17 bases between them. The CDR3 runs to 14 residues. CDR1 is SNHLY and CDR2 is FYNNEI in the germline V gene. CDR3 loop: CASRPRRGKDEQFF. The CDR3 DNA follows: TGTGCCAGCAGACCACGTAGGGGGAAAGATGAGCAGTTCTTC.

The chain uses TRBV30 and TRBJ1-3; possibly TRBD1 for D (5 bases). This CDR3 contains 15 residues. Per germline, CDR1 GTSNPN and CDR2 SVGIG (reference sequence). V dropped 3 bases and J dropped 0 bases, with 12 bases sitting between them. CDR3 sequence reads: CAWRAGFFSGNTIYF. The CDR3, as DNA: TGTGCCTGGAGGGCAGGGTTCTTCTCTGGAAACACCATATATTTT.

This sequence joins TRBV19 and TRBJ2-2, with D perhaps being TRBD1 or TRBD2 (5 bases each). CDR1 and CDR2 (germline): LNHDA, SQIVND (reference sequence). V shed 3 bases and J shed 9 bases, with 11 bases lying between them. The CDR3 has 13 residues. CDR3 sequence: CASSIPGTRELFF. The CDR3, as DNA: TGTGCCAGTAGTATCCCCGGGACCCGGGAGCTGTTTTTT.

The rearrangement joins TRBV30 to TRBJ2-5, with D tentatively TRBD1 or TRBD2 (5 bases each). Per the germline V gene, CDR1 is GTSNPN and CDR2 is SVGIG (reference sequence). With 3 bases removed from V and 1 base from J, the gap between germline ends came to 12 bases. The CDR3 has 14 amino acids. The CDR3 sequence is CAWRKPGTQETQYF. In nucleotides, the CDR3 is TGTGCCTGGAGAAAGCCCGGGACCCAAGAGACCCAGTACTTC. The entire variable domain, with the rest obtained from reference TRBV30 and TRBJ2-5, is as follows: SQTIHQWPATLVQPVGSPLSLECTVEGTSNPNLYWYRQAAGRGLQLLFYSVGIGQISSEVPQNLSASRPQDRQFILSSKKLLLSDSGFYLCAWRKPGTQETQYFGPGTRLLVL.

On this clone: Other DNA variants within this sample encode the same CDR3. This rearrangement joins TRBV30 to TRBJ2-7; TRBD1 or TRBD2 may be the D gene (5 bases each). The CDR3 loop spans 13 amino acids. Germline V lookup: CDR1 GTSNPN, CDR2 SVGIG (reference sequence). V dropped 1 base and J dropped 4 bases, with 11 bases sitting between them. The CDR3 here is CAWSGGVSYEQYF. CDR3 nucleotides: TGTGCCTGGAGTGGAGGGGTATCGTACGAGCAGTACTTC.

The chain combines TRBV18 with TRBJ2-7, with 9 positions matching TRBD2. CDR3 size: 14 residues. Looked up from germline, CDR1 is KGHSH and CDR2 is LQKENI. Trimming at V came to 6 bases and at J to 5 bases, leaving 8 bases not matched to a gene. The CDR3 region has the DNA TGTGCCAGCTCCCCGACTAGCGGAAGTAACGAGCAGTACTTC. Translated, it gives CASSPTSGSNEQYF.

The chain carries TRBV30 and TRBJ2-1; a weak D match, TRBD2 (5 bases). The germline V gene has CDR1 GTSNPN and CDR2 SVGIG (reference sequence). Trimming pared 5 bases from V and 0 bases from J, leaving 8 bases between. The CDR3 consists of 13 residues. As DNA, the CDR3 is TGTGCCTGGGGGGAGAGCTCCTACAATGAGCAGTTCTTC. Its translation: CAWGESSYNEQFF.

This chain uses TRBV29-1 with TRBJ1-1; D is undetermined. The ends were cut back, 3 bases at V and 4 bases at J, with 15 bases in the middle. CDR3 length: 14 amino acids. Per germline, CDR1 SQVTM and CDR2 ANQGSEA. The CDR3 sequence is CSVEGLWEATEAFF. DNA of the CDR3: TGCAGCGTTGAGGGTCTGTGGGAAGCCACTGAAGCTTTCTTT.

This clone was seen a few times. This chain links TRBV29-1 with TRBJ2-7, with 9 positions matching TRBD2. The germline CDR1 and CDR2 sequences are SQVTM and ANQGSEA. This CDR3 spans 13 amino acids. With V trimmed by 6 bases and J by 4 bases, 7 bases remained unmatched. The CDR3 nucleotides read TGCAGCGTCTCCGGCGGGAGGGGATACGAGCAGTACTTC. It codes for CSVSGGRGYEQYF.

The J gene is TRBJ2-1, the V gene TRBV4-1; the D is unclear. The germline V gene has CDR1 MGHRA and CDR2 YSYEKL. The CDR3 is made up of 12 amino acids. V gave up 1 base and J gave up 10 bases, with 8 bases separating them. The CDR3 sequence: CASSQGHLEQFF. The DNA for the CDR3 is TGCGCCAGCAGCCAAGGACATTTAGAGCAGTTCTTC.

There are a few counts of this clone. The rearrangement joins TRBV9 to TRBJ2-1; D gene ambiguous. The V gene lost 0 bases and the J gene lost 4 bases, with 8 bases spanning the gap. The V gene's germline CDR1 is SGDLS and CDR2 YYNGEE. CDR3 length: 14 residues. This CDR3 is CASSVAREYNEQFF. The DNA for the CDR3 is TGTGCCAGCAGCGTAGCGAGAGAGTACAATGAGCAGTTCTTC.

The chain joins TRBV4-1 to TRBJ2-1; tentatively, D is TRBD2 (6 bases). V lost 4 bases to trimming and J lost 1 base, with 11 bases between them. Germline CDR1 reads MGHRA; CDR2 reads YSYEKL. The CDR3 consists of 15 residues. The CDR3 DNA sequence: TGCGCCAGCAGCCGCCTCGCGGGATCCTACAATGAGCAGTTCTTC. Its translation: CASSRLAGSYNEQFF.

This chain joins TRBV7-2 and TRBJ2-1, with D tentatively TRBD1 or TRBD2 (5 bases each). V was cut by 1 base and J by 0 bases, with 7 bases left in between. Germline-derived CDR1 and CDR2 are SGHTA and FQGNSA. The CDR3 totals 15 residues. CDR3 in DNA: TGTGCCAGCAGCTTAGGGGACGTCTCCTACAATGAGCAGTTCTTC. Its protein is CASSLGDVSYNEQFF.